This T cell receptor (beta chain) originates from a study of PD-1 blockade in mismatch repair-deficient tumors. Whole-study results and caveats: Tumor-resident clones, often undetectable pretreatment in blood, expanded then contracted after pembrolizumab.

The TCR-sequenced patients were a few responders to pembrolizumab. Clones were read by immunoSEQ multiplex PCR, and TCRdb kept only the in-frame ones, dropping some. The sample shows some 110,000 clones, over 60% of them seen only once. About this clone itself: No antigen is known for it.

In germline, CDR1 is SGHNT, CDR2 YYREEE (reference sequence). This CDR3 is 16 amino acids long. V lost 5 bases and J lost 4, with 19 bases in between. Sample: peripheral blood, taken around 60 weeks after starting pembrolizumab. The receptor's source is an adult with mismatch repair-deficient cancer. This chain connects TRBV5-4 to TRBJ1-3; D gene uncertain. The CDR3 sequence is CASSSTKGTFGNTIYF. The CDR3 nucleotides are TGTGCCAGCAGTTCCACGAAGGGAACGTTCGGAAACACCATATATTTT.